This is a list of T cell receptor beta chains from one sample in a study of CD8+ T cells in alopecia areata. Data came from immunoSEQ multiplex PCR; TCRdb stores just in-frame clones and leaves some out. The sample shows some 170,000 clones, approximately 55% of them seen only once. This specimen consisted of CD8+ T cells sorted from blood, obtained at week 24, from a patient treated with tofacitinib. Receptors originate from a human donor with alopecia areata. Each CDR3 is given with its conserved first and last residue. Fields, in order: clone size, D gene, V gene, J gene, CDR3 protein, CDR3 DNA. D genes are given only for firm matches. A row's size may be missing; if present it is once, few, many or a size class.

clone size: few
D gene: -
V gene: TRBV4-3
J gene: TRBJ2-3
CDR3 protein: CASSQSGQGTDTQYF
CDR3 DNA: TGCGCCAGCAGCCAATCCGGGCAGGGCACAGATACGCAGTATTTT

clone size: few
D gene: TRBD2
V gene: TRBV6-4
J gene: TRBJ2-2
CDR3 protein: CASSDSTSGGANTGELFF
CDR3 DNA: TGTGCCAGCAGTGACTCGACTAGCGGGGGGGCGAACACCGGGGAGCTGTTTTTT

clone size: -
D gene: -
V gene: TRBV19
J gene: TRBJ2-6
CDR3 protein: CASSASSGANVLTF
CDR3 DNA: TGTGCCAGTAGTGCGTCCTCTGGGGCCAACGTCCTGACTTTC

clone size: few
D gene: -
V gene: TRBV4-3
J gene: TRBJ2-7
CDR3 protein: CASSQDGFGGEQYF
CDR3 DNA: TGCGCCAGCAGCCAAGATGGTTTCGGGGGCGAGCAGTACTTC

clone size: -
D gene: -
V gene: TRBV7-9
J gene: TRBJ2-7
CDR3 protein: CASSLNGYEQYF
CDR3 DNA: TGTGCCAGCAGCTTAAACGGATACGAGCAGTACTTC

clone size: -
D gene: -
V gene: TRBV7-3
J gene: TRBJ2-1
CDR3 protein: CASSPPGINEQFF
CDR3 DNA: TGTGCCAGCAGCCCACCTGGTATCAATGAGCAGTTCTTC

clone size: -
D gene: -
V gene: TRBV5-4
J gene: TRBJ2-3
CDR3 protein: CASTPRGSLAVDDTQYF
CDR3 DNA: TGTGCCAGCACCCCGAGGGGTTCACTAGCCGTAGACGATACGCAGTATTTT

clone size: -
D gene: -
V gene: TRBV7-2
J gene: TRBJ2-5
CDR3 protein: CASSLATAGETQYF
CDR3 DNA: TGTGCCAGCAGCTTAGCCACAGCCGGGGAGACCCAGTACTTC

clone size: few
D gene: TRBD2
V gene: TRBV11-2
J gene: TRBJ2-1
CDR3 protein: CASSLDGGGSYNEQFF
CDR3 DNA: TGTGCCAGCAGCTTAGATGGGGGAGGGTCCTACAATGAGCAGTTCTTC

clone size: -
D gene: -
V gene: TRBV10-2
J gene: TRBJ2-3
CDR3 protein: CASRRDRDTDTQYF
CDR3 DNA: TGCGCCAGCAGGCGGGACAGAGACACAGATACGCAGTATTTT

clone size: -
D gene: -
V gene: TRBV15
J gene: TRBJ2-7
CDR3 protein: CATSRAQLTADMDEQYF
CDR3 DNA: TGTGCCACCAGCAGAGCGCAGTTAACAGCGGACATGGACGAGCAGTACTTC

clone size: -
D gene: TRBD1
V gene: TRBV9
J gene: TRBJ1-1
CDR3 protein: CASSGNRGTEAFF
CDR3 DNA: TGTGCCAGCAGCGGAAACAGGGGAACTGAAGCTTTCTTT

clone size: few
D gene: -
V gene: TRBV7-6
J gene: TRBJ2-3
CDR3 protein: CASSLEGEIRTDTQYF
CDR3 DNA: TGTGCCAGCAGCTTAGAGGGAGAGATTAGAACAGATACGCAGTATTTT

clone size: once
D gene: -
V gene: TRBV2
J gene: TRBJ2-1
CDR3 protein: CASRGHQTLRGNEQFF
CDR3 DNA: TGTGCCAGCAGGGGACACCAGACCTTGAGGGGCAATGAGCAGTTCTTC

clone size: -
D gene: -
V gene: TRBV7-6
J gene: TRBJ2-7
CDR3 protein: CASSPGAGPLYEQYF
CDR3 DNA: TGTGCCAGCAGCCCCGGGGCAGGCCCCCTCTACGAGCAGTACTTC

clone size: -
D gene: -
V gene: TRBV7-6
J gene: TRBJ1-5
CDR3 protein: CASSLGDNQPQHF
CDR3 DNA: TGTGCCAGCAGCTTAGGGGACAATCAGCCCCAGCATTTT

clone size: many
D gene: -
V gene: TRBV7-8
J gene: TRBJ2-7
CDR3 protein: CASSPTGRSSYEQYF
CDR3 DNA: TGTGCCAGCAGCCCAACGGGACGGAGCTCCTACGAGCAGTACTTC

clone size: few
D gene: -
V gene: TRBV7-2
J gene: TRBJ2-1
CDR3 protein: CASRGAGNNEQFF
CDR3 DNA: TGTGCCAGCCGTGGGGCAGGGAACAATGAGCAGTTCTTC

clone size: -
D gene: -
V gene: TRBV29-1
J gene: TRBJ2-7
CDR3 protein: CSVEGGGTDYEQYF
CDR3 DNA: TGCAGCGTTGAAGGCGGGGGCACCGACTACGAGCAGTACTTC

clone size: -
D gene: -
V gene: TRBV29-1
J gene: TRBJ1-2
CDR3 protein: CSVEKNGYTF
CDR3 DNA: TGCAGCGTTGAAAAAAATGGCTACACCTTC

clone size: -
D gene: TRBD1
V gene: TRBV5-6
J gene: TRBJ1-2
CDR3 protein: CASSPWTGGNYGYTF
CDR3 DNA: TGTGCCAGCAGCCCCTGGACAGGGGGAAACTATGGCTACACCTTC

clone size: few
D gene: -
V gene: TRBV9
J gene: TRBJ2-7
CDR3 protein: CASSENPGFSYEQYF
CDR3 DNA: TGTGCCAGCAGCGAGAACCCCGGGTTCTCCTACGAGCAGTACTTC

clone size: -
D gene: -
V gene: TRBV11-2
J gene: TRBJ2-1
CDR3 protein: CASSLGENEQFF
CDR3 DNA: TGTGCCAGCAGCTTAGGCGAGAATGAGCAGTTCTTC

clone size: -
D gene: TRBD2
V gene: TRBV4-1
J gene: TRBJ2-7
CDR3 protein: CASSQDASGAYEQYF
CDR3 DNA: TGCGCCAGCAGCCAAGATGCTAGCGGGGCCTACGAGCAGTACTTC

clone size: -
D gene: TRBD1
V gene: TRBV5-1
J gene: TRBJ2-7
CDR3 protein: CASSPGQGRSYEQYF
CDR3 DNA: TGCGCCAGCAGCCCAGGACAGGGACGTTCCTACGAGCAGTACTTC

clone size: once
D gene: -
V gene: TRBV6-5
J gene: TRBJ2-3
CDR3 protein: CASSYSLSDTQYF
CDR3 DNA: TGTGCCAGCAGTTACTCGTTGTCAGATACGCAGTATTTT

clone size: -
D gene: TRBD2
V gene: TRBV13
J gene: TRBJ2-3
CDR3 protein: CASSSPRGGDADTQYF
CDR3 DNA: TGTGCCAGCAGCTCGCCTCGGGGAGGGGACGCAGATACGCAGTATTTT

clone size: -
D gene: -
V gene: TRBV4-3
J gene: TRBJ2-6
CDR3 protein: CASSQQWGANVLTF
CDR3 DNA: TGCGCCAGCAGCCAACAGTGGGGGGCCAACGTCCTGACTTTC

clone size: once
D gene: -
V gene: TRBV6-5
J gene: TRBJ2-5
CDR3 protein: CASSPPAETQYF
CDR3 DNA: TGTGCCAGCAGCCCCCCGGCGGAGACCCAGTACTTC

clone size: -
D gene: -
V gene: TRBV7-9
J gene: TRBJ1-1
CDR3 protein: CASSQTGITEAFF
CDR3 DNA: TGTGCCAGCAGCCAAACAGGGATCACTGAAGCTTTCTTT